A single sample is the source of the 23 T cell receptor beta chains below, sequenced in a study of OX40 agonist ivuxolimab in advanced cancers. Some clones are missing from TCRdb's copy, which holds only in-frame ones; the method was immunoSEQ multiplex PCR. The data show some 90,000 clones, with about nine tenths seen just once and less than 0.35% held by the top ten. Here the sequenced sample was CD4+ or CD8+ T cells sorted from blood, taken in a trial of the OX40 agonist ivuxolimab. These receptors were collected from an adult with an advanced solid tumor such as melanoma, head and neck, liver or kidney cancer.

This CDR3 reads CASSTPRSNQPQHF. In DNA, the CDR3 is TGTGCCAGCAGTACCCCTCGCAGCAATCAGCCCCAGCATTTT. The V gene is TRBV28, the J gene TRBJ1-5; D gene unclear. Trimming removed 5 bases at V and 1 base at J, with 9 bases between. CDR1 is MDHEN, CDR2 SYDVKM, per germline. This CDR3 contains 14 residues.

This clone was seen a single time. The V and J genes are TRBV15 and TRBJ2-3, with 7 bases that match TRBD1. The germline gives CDR1 LNHNV, CDR2 YYDKDF (reference sequence). CDR3 size: 17 residues. V dropped 0 bases and J dropped 2; count of bases not matched to a gene: 8. CDR3 DNA sequence: TGTGCCACCAGCAGAGATCGGACAGGACCCCCCACAGATACGCAGTATTTT. Amino acid sequence: CATSRDRTGPPTDTQYF.

This clone was counted a single time. The chain recombines TRBV7-2 with TRBJ2-7; TRBD2 agrees at 11 bases. The CDR3 has 16 amino acids. J was trimmed by 6 bases and V by 0 bases; bases with no gene match: 7. CDR1 is SGHTA and CDR2 is FQGNSA in the germline V gene. The chain's CDR3 is CASSLAPTSGMGEQYF. In DNA, the CDR3 is TGTGCCAGCAGCTTAGCGCCGACTAGCGGGATGGGCGAGCAGTACTTC.

The chain is built from TRBV5-1 and TRBJ2-2; D perhaps matches TRBD2 (5 bases). This CDR3 is 14 amino acids long. V was clipped by 1 base and J by 6 bases, with 10 bases between them. Germline loops: CDR1 SGHRS, CDR2 YFSETQ. CDR3 sequence: CASSLQGSAGELFF. The CDR3 nucleotides read TGCGCCAGCAGCTTGCAAGGGAGCGCCGGGGAGCTGTTTTTT.

This clone was seen just once. The DNA for the CDR3 is TGTGCCAGCAGTTATGGGGACGAGCAGTACTTC. It codes for CASSYGDEQYF. The rearrangement uses TRBV6-5 and TRBJ2-7; no clear D gene. CDR1 is MNHEY and CDR2 is SVGAGI in the germline V gene. V was shortened by 3 bases and J by 5 bases, with 5 bases between the two germline ends. The length of the CDR3 is 11 residues.

V usage is TRBV27 and J usage is TRBJ1-2, with 8 bases that match TRBD1. Trimming removed 2 bases from V and 6 bases from J; junction bases left unmatched: 5. CDR1 and CDR2 (germline): MNHEY, SMNVEV (reference sequence). The CDR3 has 14 amino acids. The CDR3 nucleotides are TGTGCCAGCAGTTTAGACAGGGGAACCAATGGCTACACCTTC. Protein product: CASSLDRGTNGYTF.

As to this clone: Other DNA sequences from this sample encode an identical CDR3 as well. The chain has TRBV28 and TRBJ2-7, with 10 positions matching TRBD1. This CDR3 spans 13 amino acids. J was trimmed by 3 bases and V by 6 bases; bases with no gene match: 2. Germline loops: CDR1 MDHEN, CDR2 SYDVKM. CDR3 protein: CASRRTGGYEQYF. CDR3 DNA: TGTGCCAGCAGACGGACAGGGGGCTACGAGCAGTACTTC.

Turning to this clone: The junction shows a germline mismatch at one end, possibly a read error. The genes are TRBV5-5 and TRBJ2-7; 11 nucleotides match TRBD1. CDR1 and CDR2 (germline): SGHKS, YYEKEE (reference sequence). The CDR3 loop spans 16 amino acids. Here the CDR3 reads CASSLAPGQGVYEQSF. DNA of the CDR3: TGTGCCAGCAGCTTGGCCCCGGGACAGGGGGTATACGAGCAGTCCTTC.

V gene TRBV7-3 combines with J gene TRBJ2-6; TRBD1 is a possible D gene (6 bases). Trimming took off 6 bases at V and 0 bases at J, with 9 bases between the two ends. CDR1 and CDR2 (germline): SGHTA, FQGTGA. This CDR3 has 15 residues. CDR3 loop: CASRQGSSGANVLTF. The CDR3 nucleotides are TGTGCCAGCAGACAGGGAAGCTCTGGGGCCAACGTCCTGACTTTC.

The gene calls are TRBV2 and TRBJ2-7; no clear D gene. The CDR3 consists of 14 residues. Germline CDR1 is SNHLY and CDR2 is FYNNEI. Trimming removed 6 bases at V and 0 bases at J, with 12 bases between. CDR3 in amino acids: CASRPHSTSYEQYF. CDR3 bases: TGTGCCAGCAGGCCCCATTCGACCTCCTACGAGCAGTACTTC.

This chain joins TRBV11-2 and TRBJ1-2, with 8 bases identical to TRBD1. The V gene end was trimmed by 5 bases and the J gene end by 6 bases; junction bases not matched to a gene: 5. Germline V CDR1 and CDR2: SGHAT, FQNNGV. The CDR3 has 13 residues. Here the CDR3 DNA reads TGTGCCAGCAGCATTACAGGGGGAGATGGCTACACCTTC. It codes for CASSITGGDGYTF.

This clone occurred a few times. The J gene is TRBJ2-1, the V gene TRBV18, with 7 bases lining up with TRBD1. The junction had 4 bases not matched to a gene; V was cut back by 6 bases and J by 5 bases. The CDR3 has 13 residues. Germline CDR1 reads KGHSH; CDR2 reads LQKENI. The CDR3 sequence is CASSDRRNNEQFF. CDR3 nucleotide sequence: TGTGCCAGCTCGGACAGGAGAAACAATGAGCAGTTCTTC.

This clone was counted a single time. The DNA for the CDR3 is TGTGCCAGCAACTCTTTTGGTGGCGGGCAAGAGACCCAGTACTTC. Protein product: CASNSFGGGQETQYF. The chain is built from TRBV28 and TRBJ2-5; possible D gene TRBD2, 5 bases. The CDR3 sequence is 15 residues long. CDR1 is MDHEN, CDR2 SYDVKM, per germline. Trimming removed 7 bases from V and 2 bases from J, with 17 bases in between.

The chain uses TRBV7-9 and TRBJ2-2; D uncertain. The length of the CDR3 is 13 residues. V lost 2 bases to trimming and J lost 7 bases, with 8 bases between them. The germline V gene has CDR1 SEHNR and CDR2 FQNEAQ (reference sequence). The CDR3 DNA follows: TGTGCCAGCAGCTTACTAGAAATCGGGGAGCTGTTTTTT. This translates into CASSLLEIGELFF.

V and J are TRBV19 and TRBJ2-7; weak D call: TRBD1 (6 bases). The germline V gene has CDR1 LNHDA and CDR2 SQIVND (reference sequence). Between the trimmed V and J ends, which lost 9 bases and 1 base, there was a span of 7 bases. The CDR3 runs to 11 residues. The CDR3 region is CASGTSYEQYF. The CDR3 DNA is TGTGCCAGCGGGACATCCTACGAGCAGTACTTC. Variable domain in full (rest from reference TRBV19 and TRBJ2-7): DGGITQSPKYLFRKEGQNVTLSCEQNLNHDAMYWYRQDPGQGLRLIYYSQIVNDFQKGDIAEGYSVSREKKESFPLTVTSAQKNPTAFYLCASGTSYEQYFGPGTRLTVT.

This rearrangement joins TRBV19 to TRBJ2-1, with 8 bases lining up with TRBD2. The CDR3 has 13 amino acids. Germline CDR1 LNHDA, CDR2 SQIVND (reference sequence). The V gene end was trimmed by 8 bases and the J gene end by 8 bases; junction bases not matched to a gene: 8. CDR3 DNA sequence: TGTGCCAGTCAGCCGGGAGGGCCATATGAGCAGTTCTTC. As protein: CASQPGGPYEQFF.

The chain links TRBV7-2 to TRBJ2-7; 7 nucleotides match TRBD1. The CDR3 has 15 amino acids. V shed 5 bases, J shed 2 bases, and the junction held 9 bases outside the gene matches. From germline, CDR1 is SGHTA and CDR2 FQGNSA. In DNA form, the CDR3 reads TGTGCCAGCAGCCTAACTCGGGACAGACCCTACGAGCAGTACTTC. Translation: CASSLTRDRPYEQYF.

The chain has TRBV7-5 and TRBJ1-4; the table calls TRBD1, which could not be checked here. TRBV7-5 is a known pseudogene. The CDR3 totals 15 residues. The CDR3 nucleotides are TGTGCCAGAAGCTTAGAAAAGACAGGCCCTGAAAAACTGTTTTTT. Amino acids: CARSLEKTGPEKLFF.

V is TRBV14 and J is TRBJ2-7; 8 nucleotides match TRBD2. CDR3 size: 15 residues. CDR1 is SGHDN, CDR2 FVKESK, per germline. After removal of 3 bases from V and 5 bases from J, the junction contained 9 bases not matched to a gene. CDR3 in DNA: TGTGCCAGCAGCCAGTATGTCGGGAGGGCCGACGAGCAGTACTTC. It is translated as CASSQYVGRADEQYF.

The rearrangement joins TRBV27 to TRBJ2-2; TRBD1 is a possible D gene (5 bases). The CDR3 runs to 17 residues. Germline V gene lookup returns CDR1 MNHEY and CDR2 SMNVEV (reference sequence). Trimming took off 5 bases at V and 0 bases at J, with 16 bases between the two ends. The CDR3 sequence: CASSHPRTPANTGELFF. The CDR3 DNA follows: TGTGCCAGCAGTCACCCGAGGACACCCGCGAACACCGGGGAGCTGTTTTTT.

The chain has TRBV19 and TRBJ1-4; D ambiguous. Trimming cost V 7 bases and J 8 bases, with 20 bases left between them. In germline, CDR1 is LNHDA, CDR2 SQIVND (reference sequence). The CDR3 runs to 15 residues. The CDR3 protein is CASTQPGGVKEKLFF. CDR3 bases: TGTGCCAGTACTCAACCCGGCGGGGTGAAGGAAAAACTGTTTTTT.

This sequence joins TRBV18 and TRBJ1-1, with D hard to call. The CDR3 covers 12 residues. CDR1 and CDR2 (germline): KGHSH, LQKENI. The V end lost 5 bases, the J end lost 7 bases, and 11 bases lay between the germline ends. In nucleotides, the CDR3 is TGTGCCAGCTCATCGCTTACGGGTGAAGCTTTCTTT. It specifies CASSSLTGEAFF.

The chain uses TRBV4-2 and TRBJ2-2, with D possibly matching TRBD2 (6 bases). CDR1 is LGHNA and CDR2 is YNFKEQ in the germline V gene. The CDR3 has 17 residues. Trimming removed 1 base from V and 3 bases from J, with 15 bases in between. In DNA form, the CDR3 reads TGTGCCAGCAGCCAAGGGGGACCCGGGAGCTACACCGGGGAGCTGTTTTTT. Residues: CASSQGGPGSYTGELFF.